Listed below are T cell receptor beta chains from one sample, sequenced in a study of identical twins. MiXCR, applied by TCRdb to the 5' RACE reads, yields one record per CDR3 protein. The sample has 400,000 to 500,000 distinct CDR3 sequences; roughly an eighth are singletons. This sample was shared with a second study, whose subject was yellow fever vaccine responses in identical twins.

The sequencing input was CD4+ T cells sorted from blood. All receptors derive from a young woman in good health. Each CDR3 is given with its conserved first and last residue. Each record gives: J gene, D gene, V gene, clone size, CDR3 protein, CDR3 DNA. D genes are given only for firm matches. Clone size appears in some rows only: once, few, many, or a class for an expanded clone.

J: TRBJ2-3; D: .; V: TRBV5-1; size: .; CDR3: CASSLIDPLGSTQYF; DNA: TGCGCCAGCAGCTTAATCGACCCGTTAGGGAGTACGCAGTATTTT
J: TRBJ2-3; D: TRBD1; V: TRBV25-1; size: few; CDR3: CASSELDRATDTQYF; DNA: TGTGCCAGCAGTGAATTGGACAGGGCTACAGATACGCAGTATTTT
J: TRBJ2-7; D: .; V: TRBV3-1; size: few; CDR3: CASSHQGTGEQYF; DNA: TGTGCCAGCAGCCACCAGGGGACGGGCGAGCAGTACTTC
J: TRBJ1-2; D: .; V: TRBV3-1; size: .; CDR3: CASSHLGANYGYTF; DNA: TGTGCCAGCAGCCATCTCGGGGCAAACTATGGCTACACCTTC
J: TRBJ2-3; D: .; V: TRBV7-9; size: many; CDR3: CASSYGGTSTDTQYF; DNA: TGTGCCAGCAGCTACGGCGGAACTAGCACAGATACGCAGTATTTT
J: TRBJ2-7; D: TRBD1; V: TRBV25-1; size: many; CDR3: CASSDKQYRQGSYEQYF; DNA: TGTGCCAGCAGTGACAAACAATATAGACAGGGCTCCTACGAGCAGTACTTC
J: TRBJ2-5; D: TRBD2; V: TRBV20-1; size: few; CDR3: CSASSGGEVSF; DNA: TGCAGTGCTAGTTCCGGGGGGGAAGTAAGCTTC
J: TRBJ2-1; D: TRBD2; V: TRBV20-1; size: few; CDR3: CSARISGIFREQFF; DNA: TGCAGTGCTAGGATTAGCGGGATATTCCGTGAGCAGTTCTTC
J: TRBJ2-7; D: .; V: TRBV9; size: .; CDR3: CASSVGVGNYEQYF; DNA: TGTGCCAGCAGCGTAGGGGTAGGGAACTACGAGCAGTACTTC
J: TRBJ2-5; D: .; V: TRBV4-1; size: few; CDR3: CASSPSGMNRLYF; DNA: TGCGCCAGCAGCCCGTCCGGAATGAATAGGTTATACTTC
J: TRBJ2-5; D: .; V: TRBV7-9; size: many; CDR3: CASSLGAGTQETQYF; DNA: TGTGCCAGCAGCTTAGGGGCAGGAACCCAAGAGACCCAGTACTTC
J: TRBJ1-6; D: TRBD1; V: TRBV7-3; size: few; CDR3: CASSFDRGYNSPLHF; DNA: TGTGCCAGCAGCTTTGACAGGGGATATAATTCACCCCTCCACTTT
J: TRBJ2-5; D: TRBD1; V: TRBV3-1; size: many; CDR3: CASSQLQGARETQYF; DNA: TGTGCCAGCAGCCAACTACAGGGGGCGAGAGAGACCCAGTACTTC
J: TRBJ2-2; D: .; V: TRBV12-3/TRBV12-4; size: .; CDR3: CASSPRGQGGTGELFF; DNA: TGTGCCAGCAGTCCTAGGGGGCAGGGAGGCACCGGGGAGCTGTTTTTT
J: TRBJ2-3; D: .; V: TRBV7-6; size: few; CDR3: CASSFGGALDTQYF; DNA: TGTGCCAGCAGCTTTGGGGGGGCCCTGGATACGCAGTATTTT
J: TRBJ2-7; D: TRBD2; V: TRBV12-3/TRBV12-4; size: .; CDR3: CASRKSGESKGEQYF; DNA: TGTGCCAGCAGGAAGAGCGGGGAGAGCAAAGGCGAGCAGTACTTC
J: TRBJ1-1; D: .; V: TRBV6-1; size: few; CDR3: CASRSHLEGTEAFF; DNA: TGTGCCAGCAGGAGCCACCTAGAGGGCACTGAAGCTTTCTTT
J: TRBJ2-2; D: TRBD2; V: TRBV4-3; size: many; CDR3: CASSMLAGGRGELFF; DNA: TGCGCCAGCAGTATGCTAGCGGGAGGACGCGGGGAGCTGTTTTTT
J: TRBJ1-2; D: .; V: TRBV18; size: many; CDR3: CASSPPGYGYTF; DNA: TGTGCCAGCAGTCCCCCCGGATATGGCTACACCTTC
J: TRBJ2-1; D: .; V: TRBV19; size: few; CDR3: CASSQTGGAYNEQFF; DNA: TGTGCCAGTAGCCAAACAGGGGGGGCCTACAATGAGCAGTTCTTC
J: TRBJ1-2; D: TRBD1; V: TRBV29-1; size: .; CDR3: CSVTDRGGFYGYTF; DNA: TGCAGCGTAACGGACAGGGGGGGTTTCTATGGCTACACCTTC
J: TRBJ2-5; D: .; V: TRBV7-6; size: once; CDR3: CASSLQIRAWETQYF; DNA: TGTGCCAGCAGCTTACAGATCAGGGCTTGGGAGACCCAGTACTTC
J: TRBJ1-1; D: .; V: TRBV28; size: .; CDR3: CASSFRGGGTEAFF; DNA: TGTGCCAGCAGTTTCAGGGGCGGTGGTACTGAAGCTTTCTTT
J: TRBJ1-4; D: .; V: TRBV28; size: .; CDR3: CASSHPSKTATNEKLFF; DNA: TGTGCCAGCAGTCACCCTAGTAAGACAGCAACTAATGAAAAACTGTTTTTT
J: TRBJ2-1; D: .; V: TRBV20-1; size: .; CDR3: CSASYLDGHNEQFF; DNA: TGCAGTGCTAGTTACTTAGACGGACACAATGAGCAGTTCTTC
J: TRBJ2-1; D: .; V: TRBV30; size: few; CDR3: CAWSPSVYNEQFF; DNA: TGTGCCTGGAGTCCCTCTGTCTACAATGAGCAGTTCTTC
J: TRBJ2-3; D: .; V: TRBV4-1; size: .; CDR3: CASSLPMDTQYF; DNA: TGCGCCAGCAGCCTACCGATGGATACGCAGTATTTT
J: TRBJ2-1; D: .; V: TRBV28; size: few; CDR3: CASSLPPYNEQFF; DNA: TGTGCCAGCAGTTTACCCCCTTACAATGAGCAGTTCTTC
J: TRBJ2-3; D: .; V: TRBV2; size: few; CDR3: CASSEWGRGDTQYF; DNA: TGTGCCAGCAGTGAATGGGGCAGGGGAGATACGCAGTATTTT
J: TRBJ2-1; D: .; V: TRBV18; size: .; CDR3: CASSPLGPNSYNEQFF; DNA: TGTGCCAGCTCACCACTGGGTCCGAACTCCTACAATGAGCAGTTCTTC
J: TRBJ2-6; D: .; V: TRBV20-1; size: .; CDR3: CSARDLTILGSGANVLTF; DNA: TGCAGTGCTAGAGACCTCACAATCCTCGGCTCTGGGGCCAACGTCCTGACTTTC
J: TRBJ2-1; D: TRBD1; V: TRBV10-3; size: .; CDR3: CAISRTGHNEQFF; DNA: TGTGCCATCAGCAGGACAGGGCACAATGAGCAGTTCTTC
J: TRBJ2-5; D: TRBD1; V: TRBV24-1; size: few; CDR3: CATSDTGTGQETQYF; DNA: TGTGCCACCAGTGATACCGGGACAGGGCAAGAGACCCAGTACTTC
J: TRBJ2-1; D: TRBD2; V: TRBV28; size: few; CDR3: CASSGLAGGPGEQFF; DNA: TGTGCCAGCAGTGGACTAGCGGGGGGGCCGGGTGAGCAGTTCTTC
J: TRBJ2-1; D: TRBD2; V: TRBV12-3/TRBV12-4; size: many; CDR3: CASRRTGGANEQFF; DNA: TGTGCCAGCAGACGCACCGGGGGGGCCAATGAGCAGTTCTTC
J: TRBJ2-1; D: TRBD2; V: TRBV29-1; size: .; CDR3: CSVATSGRHNEQFF; DNA: TGCAGCGTTGCGACTAGCGGGAGACACAATGAGCAGTTCTTC